This T cell receptor (beta chain) emerged from a study of blood T cell repertoires in COVID-19. Study background: The origin of the acute and convalescent COVID-19 samples was the United States, Italy and Spain.

Measured with immunoSEQ multiplex PCR; TCRdb has only the in-frame clones, and not every one. This table has some 170,000 clones, approximately 84% appearing once. Adults between roughly 18 and 90 years of age took part from 20 to 25 US areas. Assignment of participants to cohorts was predicated upon participant-reported clinical history. V lost 3 bases, J lost 2 bases, and 13 bases lay in between. Germline values: CDR1 SEHNR, CDR2 FQNEAQ (reference sequence). The CDR3 spans 15 residues. The rearrangement links TRBV7-9 to TRBJ1-2; D is unclear. Sequenced input: PBMCs or T cells enriched from blood (not recorded which). This sequence was found in a human donor with acute COVID-19. The donor label of this sample is uncertain. The CDR3 coding sequence is TGTGCCAGCAGCTTCTTTGTAAACTCGAACTATGGCTACACCTTC. This translates into CASSFFVNSNYGYTF.